The rows below give T cell receptor beta chains drawn from one sample of a study of blood T cells in healthy people across ages. TCRdb independently ran MiXCR on the 5' RACE reads; one entry per CDR3 protein. Of 600,000 to 1,000,000 distinct CDR3 sequences listed, roughly 60% were seen once; the top ten hold approximately 23%. Sequenced sample: blood. Every receptor here comes from a man aged 25-45 years in good health. Each CDR3 is given with its conserved first and last residue. D genes are given only for firm matches. Clone size is given for some rows only: seen once, a few or many times, or a class if the clone is expanded.

J	D	V	size	CDR3	DNA
TRBJ2-1	.	TRBV28	.	CASSSEGPHGGEQFF	TGTGCCAGCAGTTCAGAGGGACCTCACGGGGGTGAGCAGTTCTTC
TRBJ2-1	.	TRBV20-1	.	CSARVPVYEQFF	TGCAGTGCTAGAGTTCCAGTTTATGAGCAGTTCTTC
TRBJ2-7	.	TRBV29-1	.	CSGRDTAYEQYF	TGCAGTGGGAGGGACACCGCCTACGAGCAGTACTTC
TRBJ1-2	TRBD1	TRBV4-2	.	CASSRQTGEPNYGYTF	TGTGCCAGCAGCCGACAAACAGGGGAACCAAACTATGGCTACACCTTC
TRBJ2-7	.	TRBV7-2	few	CASSLQSISSYEQYF	TGTGCCAGCAGCTTACAGTCCATTTCCTCCTACGAGCAGTACTTC
TRBJ2-5	TRBD1	TRBV28	.	CASSFRQGETQYF	TGTGCCAGCAGTTTTAGACAGGGGGAGACCCAGTACTTC
TRBJ1-6	.	TRBV2	.	CASTVTASNSPLHF	TGTGCCAGTACCGTGACAGCGTCTAATTCACCCCTCCACTTT
TRBJ2-5	.	TRBV2	.	CASSEEGGGRETQYF	TGTGCCAGCAGTGAAGAGGGTGGCGGGCGAGAGACCCAGTACTTC
TRBJ1-2	TRBD1	TRBV29-1	.	CSVSGTGGGGYTF	TGCAGCGTTTCCGGGACAGGCGGCGGTGGCTACACCTTC
TRBJ2-1	.	TRBV12-3/TRBV12-4	few	CASIRQDSNEQFF	TGTGCCAGCATCCGGCAAGACAGCAATGAGCAGTTCTTC
TRBJ2-1	.	TRBV20-1	.	CSARGSLANEQFF	TGCAGTGCTAGAGGGTCCCTAGCGAATGAGCAGTTCTTC
TRBJ2-1	.	TRBV20-1	once	CSAARTTGDNEQFF	TGCAGTGCGGCCAGGACCACCGGGGACAATGAGCAGTTCTTC
TRBJ1-2	.	TRBV6-1	.	CASSSKRQRTNYGYTF	TGTGCCAGCAGTTCTAAACGACAGAGAACTAACTATGGCTACACCTTC